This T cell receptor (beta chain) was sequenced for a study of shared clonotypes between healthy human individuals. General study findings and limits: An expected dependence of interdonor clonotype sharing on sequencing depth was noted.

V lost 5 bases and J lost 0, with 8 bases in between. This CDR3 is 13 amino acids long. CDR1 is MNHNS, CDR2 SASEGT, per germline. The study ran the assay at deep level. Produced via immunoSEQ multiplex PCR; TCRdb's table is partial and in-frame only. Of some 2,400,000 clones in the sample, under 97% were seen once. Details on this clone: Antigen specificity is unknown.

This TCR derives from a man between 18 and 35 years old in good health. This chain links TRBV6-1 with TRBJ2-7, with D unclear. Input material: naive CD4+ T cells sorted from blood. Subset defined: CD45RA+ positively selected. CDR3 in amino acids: CASSRLDSYEQYF. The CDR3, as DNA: TGTGCCAGCAGTAGACTGGACTCCTACGAGCAGTACTTC.